These 22 T cell receptor beta chains were all obtained from the same sample, sequenced in a study of T cells in Graves' hyperthyroidism and ophthalmopathy (dated by TCRdb to between 2019 and 2020). The method behind the library was multiplex PCR. Sequencer: Illumina HiSeq 2000. Amplification of TCR beta CDR3 regions was carried out from RNA transcripts. The first round of RT-PCR for the TCR CDR3 was performed with the HTBI primer set and the Qiagen OneStep RT-PCR kit. The public reads were quality trimmed at Q25 with fastp and then assembled into clones with MiXCR by TCRdb, keeping productive beta chains. When rows share a CDR3 protein, they turn into one entry using the most common DNA and genes. This sample holds 300,000 to 450,000 distinct CDR3 sequences; roughly 14% were observed only once. 20% to 25% of the sample is held by the ten biggest clonotypes. The sequencing input was blood. These receptors originate from a man aged 25 to 40 with Graves' hyperthyroidism that later progressed to Graves' ophthalmopathy.

The gene calls are TRBV6-5 and TRBJ2-5; no firm D call. The CDR3 length is 11 residues. Germline lookup yields CDR1 MNHEY and CDR2 SVGAGI. The germline V and J ends were trimmed by 1 base and 9 bases, with 6 bases remaining between them. The CDR3 nucleotides read TGTGCCAGCAGTTACTTGACCCCCCAGTACTTC. Translated: CASSYLTPQYF.

There are many counts of this clonotype. The chain recombines TRBV2 with TRBJ2-7; 8 bases are a match to TRBD1. The CDR3 consists of 18 residues. CDR1 is SNHLY, CDR2 FYNNEI, per germline. The trim removed 3 bases at V and 3 bases at J, leaving 16 bases unmatched. DNA for the CDR3: TGTGCCAGCAGTGAGGCCCGGACAGGGCCAATCCGAATCTACGAGCAGTACTTC. Its translation: CASSEARTGPIRIYEQYF.

This clonotype has at least ten counts. The chain joins TRBV11-2 to TRBJ2-2; 10 positions match TRBD2. V lost 1 base, J lost 6 bases, and 5 bases stayed unmatched. The germline CDR1 and CDR2 sequences are SGHAT and FQNNGV. The CDR3 length is 16 residues. Here the CDR3 reads CASSLAPGLAPGELFF. The CDR3, as DNA: TGTGCCAGCAGCTTAGCACCGGGACTAGCGCCCGGGGAGCTGTTTTTT.

The V call is TRBV10-2, the J call TRBJ1-3; D remains ambiguous. Trimming removed 3 bases from V and 7 bases from J, with 13 bases in between. Germline lookup yields CDR1 WSHSY and CDR2 SAAADI. The CDR3 spans 14 residues. CDR3 in amino acids: CASSDLGGRNTIYF. CDR3 bases: TGCGCCAGCAGTGATTTAGGAGGACGGAACACCATATATTTT.

The chain combines TRBV4-1 with TRBJ2-7; tentatively, D is TRBD1 or TRBD2 (5 bases each). The CDR3 sequence is 18 residues long. V lost 1 base and J 0 bases, leaving 19 bases between the germline ends. Germline V lookup: CDR1 MGHRA, CDR2 YSYEKL. The CDR3 loop is CASSQVAQMVGTSYEQYF. The CDR3 DNA follows: TGCGCCAGCAGCCAAGTTGCCCAGATGGTCGGGACCTCCTACGAGCAGTACTTC.

The sample holds many counts of this clonotype. The chain recombines TRBV10-3 with TRBJ1-1, with 8 bases fitting TRBD1. The CDR3 covers 15 residues. Looked up from germline, CDR1 is ENHRY and CDR2 is SYGVKD. J gave up 1 base and V 3 bases, and 4 bases lay outside the gene matches. CDR3 sequence reads: CAISDPGGPNTEAFF. The CDR3 DNA follows: TGTGCCATCAGTGACCCAGGGGGCCCGAACACTGAAGCTTTCTTT.

At least ten counts were recorded for this clonotype. This chain connects TRBV5-1 to TRBJ2-7, with D perhaps matching TRBD1 (5 bases). The germline V and J ends were trimmed by 7 bases and 6 bases, with 14 bases remaining between them. The CDR3 has 12 amino acids. Germline CDR1 is SGHRS and CDR2 is YFSETQ. The CDR3 coding sequence is TGCGCCAGCCGAGGTGCAGGGATCGAGCAGTACTTC. Its protein product is CASRGAGIEQYF.

The chain recombines TRBV3-1 with TRBJ2-5; 9 bases align to TRBD2. Germline V gene data show CDR1 as LGHDT and CDR2 as YNNKEL (reference sequence). The CDR3 consists of 17 residues. Trimming took 0 bases from V and 2 from J; bases not matched to a gene: 7. In nucleotides, the CDR3 is TGTGCCAGCAGCCAAGATGCGGCTAGCGGGGTACAAGAGACCCAGTACTTC. Translating gives CASSQDAASGVQETQYF.

J is TRBJ1-1 and V is TRBV28; no definite D call. V lost 1 base and J 11 bases, leaving 8 bases between the germline ends. Germline V gene lookup returns CDR1 MDHEN and CDR2 SYDVKM. This CDR3 spans 11 amino acids. The CDR3 loop is CASSLYGAAFF. Written as DNA, the CDR3 is TGTGCCAGCAGTTTATATGGCGCGGCTTTCTTT. The whole variable domain, filled in from reference TRBV28 and TRBJ1-1, reads DVKVTQSSRYLVKRTGEKVFLECVQDMDHENMFWYRQDPGLGLRLIYFSYDVKMKEKGDIPEGYSVSREKKERFSLILESASTNQTSMYLCASSLYGAAFFGQGTRLTVV.

This clonotype was seen more than once but under ten times. The chain uses TRBV4-1 and TRBJ2-2, with D unresolved. The CDR3 has 15 amino acids. CDR1 MGHRA and CDR2 YSYEKL come from the germline V gene. The V end was cut by 2 bases, the J end by 7 bases, with 14 bases between. In DNA form, the CDR3 reads TGCGCCAGCAGCCAATATGCCGCCCTTATCGGGGAGCTGTTTTTT. Translating it yields CASSQYAALIGELFF.

This clonotype has a count of ten or more. The chain recombines TRBV12-3 or TRBV12-4 with TRBJ1-1; D gene ambiguous. This CDR3 contains 14 residues. V was cut by 2 bases and J by 1 base, with 8 bases left in between. The DNA for the CDR3 is TGTGCCAGCAGTTTAACCCCGGCGAACACTGAAGCTTTCTTT. Its protein is CASSLTPANTEAFF.

The chain uses TRBV6-2 or TRBV6-3 and TRBJ2-7; tentative D call: TRBD1 (6 bases). Per the germline V gene, CDR1 is MNHEY and CDR2 is SVGEGT. This CDR3 spans 14 amino acids. Trimming took 6 bases from V and 0 from J, leaving 12 bases between them. CDR3 coding DNA: TGTGCCAGCAGGGCGCACAGGGACTCCTACGAGCAGTACTTC. Protein sequence: CASRAHRDSYEQYF.

The chain has TRBV29-1 and TRBJ2-5, with 10 bases matching TRBD2. V shed 2 bases and J 2 bases; nucleotides not matched to a gene: 17. Germline CDR1 is SQVTM and CDR2 is ANQGSEA. CDR3 size: 19 residues. In nucleotides, the CDR3 is TGCAGCGTTGAATCGGGTTATCGGCTAGCGGGAGCCCCTCAAGAGACCCAGTACTTC. This translates into CSVESGYRLAGAPQETQYF.

This clonotype showed up just a few times. The chain recombines TRBV20-1 with TRBJ2-3, with D perhaps TRBD1 or TRBD2 (5 bases each). Germline V gives CDR1 DFQATT, CDR2 SNEGSKA (reference sequence). This CDR3 contains 16 residues. The V end lost 5 bases, the J end lost 0 bases, and 18 bases lay between the germline ends. The CDR3 is CSAFLSGRTSTDTQYF. CDR3 bases: TGCAGTGCTTTTTTGTCGGGGCGGACTAGCACAGATACGCAGTATTTT.

This clonotype was detected only a few times. The chain has TRBV27 and TRBJ1-1; D is ambiguous. The CDR3 runs to 13 residues. Germline V gene sequence: CDR1 MNHEY, CDR2 SMNVEV (reference sequence). V was pared by 2 bases and J by 5 bases, with 9 bases between. The CDR3 DNA follows: TGTGCCAGCAGTTTAGGGCCCGGGACTGAAGCTTTCTTT. It specifies CASSLGPGTEAFF.

The chain combines TRBV4-1 with TRBJ1-2, with 8 bases aligning to TRBD1. In germline, CDR1 is MGHRA, CDR2 YSYEKL. The CDR3 is 14 amino acids. With V trimmed by 3 bases and J by 4 bases, 4 bases remained unmatched. CDR3 amino acids: CASSHPGQAYGYTF. In DNA form, the CDR3 reads TGCGCCAGCAGCCACCCGGGACAGGCCTATGGCTACACCTTC.

This clonotype turned up a few times. The V gene is TRBV6-4, the J gene TRBJ1-1; 9 bases align to TRBD1. The germline V gene has CDR1 MRHNA and CDR2 SNTAGT. Trimming removed 3 bases from V and 10 bases from J; junction bases left unmatched: 9. This CDR3 region has 14 residues. CDR3 protein: CASSEPGQGKSAFF. DNA for the CDR3: TGTGCCAGCAGTGAACCGGGACAGGGTAAATCAGCTTTCTTT.

The sample holds many counts of this clonotype. This chain connects TRBV7-2 to TRBJ2-7; D not resolved. V was pared by 3 bases and J by 1 base, with 10 bases between. The V gene's germline CDR1 is SGHTA and CDR2 FQGNSA. The CDR3 has 14 residues. This CDR3 is CASSLFLESYEQYF. Written as DNA, the CDR3 is TGTGCCAGCAGCTTGTTCCTAGAGTCCTACGAGCAGTACTTC.

This clonotype was observed a handful of times. This chain uses TRBV7-9 with TRBJ2-2; D unresolved. V was clipped by 1 base and J by 0 bases, with 9 bases between them. Germline V gives CDR1 SEHNR, CDR2 FQNEAQ (reference sequence). There are 16 residues in the CDR3. The CDR3 region has the DNA TGTGCCAGCAGCTTAGGCCCAGGACCGAACACCGGGGAGCTGTTTTTT. Its translation is CASSLGPGPNTGELFF.

The table lists this clonotype with many counts. The chain couples TRBV27 to TRBJ1-2; D remains unclear. V was cut by 2 bases and J by 7 bases, with 2 bases left in between. The CDR3 extends over 10 amino acids. Germline V gene data show CDR1 as MNHEY and CDR2 as SMNVEV (reference sequence). The CDR3 region is CASSLSGYTF. CDR3 bases: TGTGCCAGCAGTTTAAGTGGCTACACCTTC.

This clonotype was observed many times. The J gene is TRBJ2-7, the V gene TRBV2; D is perhaps TRBD1 (5 bases). V was shortened by 0 bases and J by 0 bases, with 9 bases between the two germline ends. Germline CDR1 and CDR2: SNHLY and FYNNEI. The CDR3 is 15 residues long. DNA of the CDR3: TGTGCCAGCAGTGAAGCGGCAGGGATCTCCTACGAGCAGTACTTC. This encodes CASSEAAGISYEQYF.

This clonotype appeared many times. The chain carries TRBV12-3 or TRBV12-4 and TRBJ2-1, with a possible D match to TRBD1 (5 bases). Trimming stripped 5 bases from V and 9 bases from J, with 11 bases between. This CDR3 is 12 amino acids long. CDR3 DNA: TGTGCCAGCAGTCAAGTAAGGGGTGAGCAGTTCTTC. Translation gives CASSQVRGEQFF.